These 23 T cell receptor beta chains were all obtained from the same sample, sequenced in a study of blood T cell repertoires in COVID-19. Sequencing was performed with immunoSEQ multiplex PCR; in TCRdb, only in-frame clones are kept and a portion is missing. The sample lists under 200,000 clones, about 84% seen once, with about 6% in the top ten. Sequences were obtained from PBMCs or T cells enriched from blood (not recorded which). The source is a man aged 35 to 55 with acute COVID-19.

J is TRBJ2-1 and V is TRBV9, with TRBD2 matching 9 bases. The trim removed 0 bases at V and 7 bases at J, leaving 14 bases unmatched. CDR1 and CDR2 (germline): SGDLS, YYNGEE. The CDR3 is made up of 18 amino acids. The CDR3 here is CASSVGFQGTSGRNEQFF. The CDR3 region has the DNA TGTGCCAGCAGCGTAGGATTCCAGGGGACCAGCGGGAGGAATGAGCAGTTCTTC.

The V call is TRBV29-1, the J call TRBJ2-7; D is unclear. The V and J ends lost 4 bases and 2 bases respectively, with 9 bases between them. CDR1 and CDR2 from the germline V gene are SQVTM and ANQGSEA. CDR3 size: 12 residues. CDR3 coding DNA: TGCAGCGTTGTCGGCGGAGCCTACGAGCAGTACTTC. It is translated as CSVVGGAYEQYF.

There are a few counts of this clone. The chain recombines TRBV5-1 with TRBJ2-2; D remains unclear. The CDR3 totals 12 residues. Trimming pared 2 bases from V and 3 bases from J, leaving 2 bases between. CDR1 and CDR2 from the germline V gene are SGHRS and YFSETQ. The CDR3 here is CASSFYTGELFF. In DNA form, the CDR3 reads TGCGCCAGCAGCTTCTACACCGGGGAGCTGTTTTTT.

This rearrangement joins TRBV11-2 to TRBJ2-7; 10 nucleotides align to TRBD2. The CDR3 is 15 amino acids. Unmatched junction bases numbered 4, after V lost 3 bases and J lost 2 bases. CDR1 is SGHAT and CDR2 is FQNNGV in the germline V gene. In nucleotides, the CDR3 is TGTGCCAGCAGCTTCACTAGCGGGACTACCTACGAGCAGTACTTC. Its protein is CASSFTSGTTYEQYF.

The rearrangement joins TRBV5-1 to TRBJ1-5, with TRBD1 identical over 9 bases. The germline gives CDR1 SGHRS, CDR2 YFSETQ. The V and J ends lost 1 base and 5 bases, in that order; junction bases with no gene match: 10. This CDR3 is 17 amino acids long. The CDR3 reads CASSLSGGDRVDQPQHF. The CDR3 coding sequence is TGCGCCAGCAGCTTGAGCGGGGGGGACAGGGTCGATCAGCCCCAGCATTTT. The variable domain in full, with the rest retrieved from reference TRBV5-1 and TRBJ1-5, is KAGVTQTPRYLIKTRGQQVTLSCSPISGHRSVSWYQQTPGQGLQFLFEYFSETQRNKGNFPGRFSGRQFSNSRSEMNVSTLELGDSALYLCASSLSGGDRVDQPQHFGDGTRLSIL.

The chain employs TRBV6-5 and TRBJ2-1; no clear D gene. Trimming stripped 0 bases from V and 2 bases from J, with 5 bases between. The CDR3 spans 14 residues. Germline V gene lookup returns CDR1 MNHEY and CDR2 SVGAGI. In DNA, the CDR3 is TGTGCCAGCAGTTACTCGCGTGCCTACAATGAGCAGTTCTTC. Translating it yields CASSYSRAYNEQFF.

The CDR3 sequence: CASSRLEAPQHF. The CDR3 DNA reads as TGTGCCAGCAGCCGCCTAGAGGCGCCCCAGCATTTT. The rearrangement joins TRBV7-9 to TRBJ1-5, with D uncertain. Germline CDR1 and CDR2: SEHNR and FQNEAQ (reference sequence). V was clipped by 5 bases and J by 9 bases, with 11 bases between them. The CDR3 has 12 amino acids.

The chain is built from TRBV3-1 (or the pseudogene TRBV3-2) and TRBJ2-5, with 7 positions matching TRBD1. The J segment lost 2 bases and the V segment lost 4 bases, leaving 4 bases of the junction unmatched. Germline lookup yields CDR1 LGHDT and CDR2 YNNKEL (reference sequence). The CDR3 is 14 amino acids. CDR3 in amino acids: CASSPPGQQETQYF. The CDR3 DNA sequence: TGTGCCAGCAGCCCCCCGGGACAGCAAGAGACCCAGTACTTC.

The chain links TRBV4-1 to TRBJ2-7, with D perhaps TRBD2 (5 bases). The CDR3 spans 15 residues. Trimming cost V 2 bases and J 0 bases, with 11 bases left between them. Germline CDR1 reads MGHRA; CDR2 reads YSYEKL. CDR3 protein: CASSQQAESSYEQYF. CDR3 bases: TGCGCCAGCAGCCAACAAGCGGAAAGCTCCTACGAGCAGTACTTC.

This clone was detected once. The V and J genes are TRBV21-1 and TRBJ2-5; the listed D gene, TRBD2, was not tested against the DNA. TRBV21-1 corresponds to a pseudogene. The CDR3 runs to 24 residues. The CDR3 protein is CASSKLANGTSGRAWGGPGETQYF. The CDR3, as DNA: TGTGCCAGCAGCAAATTAGCCAACGGGACTAGCGGGAGGGCTTGGGGAGGTCCTGGCGAGACCCAGTACTTC.

The J gene is TRBJ2-7, the V gene TRBV13, with 10 bases fitting TRBD2. V lost 5 bases, J lost 3 bases, and 10 bases stayed unmatched. The CDR3 is made up of 16 amino acids. Germline CDR1 and CDR2: PRHDT and FYEKMQ (reference sequence). The CDR3 nucleotides read TGTGCCAGCAGCCCGCCGGGACTAGCGAGCTACTACGAGCAGTACTTC. Protein sequence: CASSPPGLASYYEQYF.

The gene calls are TRBV18 and TRBJ1-2, with 7 bases matching TRBD1. Germline V CDR1 and CDR2: KGHSH, LQKENI. This CDR3 comprises 17 residues. V was clipped by 2 bases and J by 1 base; unmatched bases: 10. The CDR3 DNA is TGTGCCAGCTCACCATCATCCGGGACAGAATATAACTATGGCTACACCTTC. It codes for CASSPSSGTEYNYGYTF. The full variable domain, with the rest looked up from reference TRBV18 and TRBJ1-2, is NAGVMQNPRHLVRRRGQEARLRCSPMKGHSHVYWYRQLPEEGLKFMVYLQKENIIDESGMPKERFSAEFPKEGPSILRIQQVVRGDSAAYFCASSPSSGTEYNYGYTFGSGTRLTVV.

The chain links TRBV19 to TRBJ1-5; the match to TRBD1 covers 8 bases. J was trimmed by 6 bases and V by 3 bases; bases with no gene match: 4. The CDR3 length is 14 residues. In germline, CDR1 is LNHDA, CDR2 SQIVND (reference sequence). The CDR3 reads CASSMTGERQPQHF. CDR3 DNA sequence: TGTGCCAGTAGTATGACAGGGGAGCGTCAGCCCCAGCATTTT.

This chain uses TRBV7-9 with TRBJ2-1, with D perhaps TRBD2 (6 bases). Deletions cut 3 bases from V and 4 bases from J, with 13 bases between. CDR3 length: 15 amino acids. The germline CDR1 and CDR2 sequences are SEHNR and FQNEAQ (reference sequence). The CDR3 bases are TGTGCCAGCAGCTTGGGCGGGGACCAATACAATGAGCAGTTCTTC. Amino acids: CASSLGGDQYNEQFF.

The gene calls are TRBV28 and TRBJ1-2; 7 bases align to TRBD1. Germline trimming cut 5 bases from V and 8 bases from J; bases unmatched to any gene: 8. CDR3 length: 13 residues. Per germline, CDR1 MDHEN and CDR2 SYDVKM. The CDR3 loop is CASSPGGMGGYTF. CDR3 bases: TGTGCCAGCAGTCCAGGGGGTATGGGGGGCTACACCTTC.

This clone was counted a single time. The CDR3 coding sequence is TGTGCCATCAGTGGGACACTTTTGGGCGAGCAGTACTTC. It translates to CAISGTLLGEQYF. The chain combines TRBV10-3 with TRBJ2-7, with D perhaps TRBD1 (5 bases). Germline CDR1 reads ENHRY; CDR2 reads SYGVKD. V dropped 4 bases and J dropped 6 bases, with 13 bases sitting between them. The CDR3 covers 13 residues.

This clone was recorded only once. The chain combines TRBV28 with TRBJ2-1; 8 nucleotides match TRBD2. Germline assignment: CDR1 MDHEN and CDR2 SYDVKM. The CDR3 is 15 residues long. The V and J ends lost 1 base and 4 bases, in that order; junction bases with no gene match: 3. CDR3: CASSLLAGSYNEQFF. Written as DNA, the CDR3 is TGTGCCAGCAGTTTATTAGCGGGGTCGTACAATGAGCAGTTCTTC. The variable domain in full, completed from reference TRBV28 and TRBJ2-1, reads DVKVTQSSRYLVKRTGEKVFLECVQDMDHENMFWYRQDPGLGLRLIYFSYDVKMKEKGDIPEGYSVSREKKERFSLILESASTNQTSMYLCASSLLAGSYNEQFFGPGTRLTVL.

The V call is TRBV5-1, the J call TRBJ1-3; D perhaps matches TRBD1 (5 bases). Trimming pared 0 bases from V and 8 bases from J, leaving 15 bases between. CDR1 is SGHRS and CDR2 is YFSETQ in the germline V gene. The CDR3 covers 15 residues. DNA for the CDR3: TGCGCCAGCAGCTTGGCCGGGACCCGGGGGGACACCATATATTTT. Encoded protein: CASSLAGTRGDTIYF.

The rearrangement uses TRBV9 and TRBJ1-5; TRBD1 might be the D (6 bases). There are 14 residues in the CDR3. V was trimmed by 2 bases and J by 3 bases, leaving 9 bases between them. Germline-derived CDR1 and CDR2 are SGDLS and YYNGEE. CDR3 DNA: TGTGCCAGCAGCGTGACAGGTAACAATCAGCCCCAGCATTTT. Translating it yields CASSVTGNNQPQHF.

This chain connects TRBV19 to TRBJ2-3; 10 bases are a match to TRBD2. Germline V gene lookup returns CDR1 LNHDA and CDR2 SQIVND (reference sequence). The CDR3 is 13 amino acids. CDR3 nucleotide sequence: TGTGGGGTAGCGGGAGGAGGCACAGATACGCAGTATTTT. Protein sequence: CGVAGGGTDTQYF.

This clone has only a few counts. This chain connects TRBV28 to TRBJ1-2; 9 positions agree with TRBD1. CDR1 MDHEN and CDR2 SYDVKM come from the germline V gene. This CDR3 contains 14 residues. Unmatched junction bases numbered 5, after V lost 5 bases and J lost 4 bases. CDR3 amino acids: CASSPWDRVYGYTF. The CDR3 DNA follows: TGTGCCAGCAGTCCCTGGGACAGGGTCTATGGCTACACCTTC.

The chain recombines TRBV3-1 (or the pseudogene TRBV3-2) with TRBJ2-1; 7 bases align to TRBD2. After removal of 4 bases from V and 7 bases from J, the junction contained 7 bases not matched to a gene. The CDR3 totals 14 residues. The germline V gene has CDR1 LGHDT and CDR2 YNNKEL (reference sequence). The CDR3 DNA is TGTGCCAGCAGCCCCCTGGGGAGGGGAAATGAGCAGTTCTTC. Translated, it gives CASSPLGRGNEQFF.

This clone was detected only once. This rearrangement joins TRBV9 to TRBJ1-2; D is undetermined. This CDR3 contains 13 residues. Deletions cut 1 base from V and 4 bases from J, with 8 bases between. Germline V lookup: CDR1 SGDLS, CDR2 YYNGEE. The CDR3, as DNA: TGTGCCAGCAGCGTAATGGGGAGCTATGGCTACACCTTC. Its protein product is CASSVMGSYGYTF.